This T cell receptor (beta chain) was documented in a study of blood T cells in healthy people across ages. Note on this clonotype: Given a much more abundant clone one base away, this may be a read error.

PCR was performed a second time for roughly 7 to 12 cycles using a sample-barcoded 5' primer and a J-beta primer mix. Sequencing yielded, for each sample, at least 3 million paired-end reads carrying CDR3. A single record per CDR3 protein comes from TCRdb applying MiXCR to the 5' RACE reads. The repertoire has some 940,000 distinct CDR3 sequences, roughly 28% of them found once; the top ten carry roughly 10%. Isolation per sample recovered at least 6.5 million PBMCs. Trimming cost V 3 bases and J 10 bases, with 7 bases left between them. The CDR3 runs to 11 residues. These data were likewise used in another study, on T cells of mothers and their children. That work contributes: The cDNA synthesis received all extracted RNA, at roughly 1.6 ug per 15 ul. At a sensitivity of about 100 clones per million clonotypes, no persistent microchimeric T cell clones appeared.

The chain is built from TRBV12-3 or TRBV12-4 and TRBJ2-1; D is undetermined. The receptor was isolated from a woman in her forties in good health. The specimen was blood. The CDR3 nucleotides are TGTGCCAGCAGTTTCTTGAAAGAGCAGTTCTTC. Encoded protein: CASSFLKEQFF.